This note documents a single T cell receptor (beta chain) sequence. This PCR relied on a set of 60 Vbeta primers and 13 Jbeta primers. Sequenced by immunoSEQ multiplex PCR; TCRdb stores in-frame clones only, minus some. The sample comprises roughly 200,000 clones, 80% of which are singletons, and 0.65% rests with the top ten. The J segment lost 4 bases and the V segment lost 5 bases, leaving 4 bases of the junction unmatched. Germline V gene sequence: CDR1 SNHLY, CDR2 FYNNEI. This CDR3 has 13 amino acids. This specimen belongs to a study of cytomegalovirus exposure and HLA in healthy donors. What was sequenced was PBMCs. The clonotype originates from a boy aged 5-17 years in good health and CMV-seronegative. The V and J genes are TRBV2 and TRBJ2-5; 7 bases agree with TRBD1. The CDR3 region has the DNA TGTGCCAGCAGTTTGACAGGGTTAGAGACCCAGTACTTC. It encodes CASSLTGLETQYF.